A single sample gave rise to the 30 T cell receptor beta chains below, sequenced in a study of CD8+CD57+ T cells in acquired aplastic anemia. Genomic DNA provided the template from which TCR beta VDJ and CDR3 profiles were obtained. TCRdb reanalysed the reads using MiXCR and keeps one entry per CDR3 protein. The repertoire holds about 400,000 distinct CDR3 sequences, roughly 64% seen once, with approximately 3.9% in the top ten. The sequenced material came from sorted CD4+, CD8+, or CD8+CD57+ T cells (not recorded which) from PBMCs. The receptors here all came from a human donor in good health, serving as a control.

There are many counts of this clonotype. The chain joins TRBV6-5 to TRBJ1-3; 7 nucleotides agree with TRBD1. Germline trimming cut 5 bases from V and 0 bases from J; bases unmatched to any gene: 1. Germline V gives CDR1 MNHEY, CDR2 SVGAGI. There are 14 residues in the CDR3. CDR3 loop: CASSAGGSGNTIYF. The DNA for the CDR3 is TGTGCCAGCAGTGCAGGGGGCTCTGGAAACACCATATATTTT.

This clonotype was recorded at least ten times. The V call is TRBV2, the J call TRBJ1-4; 8 bases fit TRBD1. The CDR3 has 16 residues. V gave up 5 bases and J gave up 11 bases; unmatched junction bases: 16. Germline V gene lookup returns CDR1 SNHLY and CDR2 FYNNEI. The CDR3 region has the DNA TGTGCCAGCAGTAAGCTTCCCGGGACAGGAGGTTTGAAACTGTTTTTT. Protein product: CASSKLPGTGGLKLFF.

This clonotype has just a few counts. A read error is possible here, since a much larger clone lies one base away. The chain links TRBV20-1 to TRBJ1-2; possibly TRBD1 for D (6 bases). Looked up from germline, CDR1 is DFQATT and CDR2 is SNEGSKA (reference sequence). This CDR3 is 14 amino acids long. V was pared by 2 bases and J by 1 base, with 11 bases between. The CDR3 sequence: CSARRGGRNYGYTF. CDR3 in DNA: TGCAGTGCTAGACGAGGGGGACGTAACTATGGCTACACCTTC.

The chain employs TRBV13 and TRBJ1-1; D might be TRBD1 (5 bases). CDR3 length: 14 residues. The ends were cut back, 2 bases at V and 12 bases at J, with 19 bases in the middle. Germline V gene lookup returns CDR1 PRHDT and CDR2 FYEKMQ (reference sequence). The CDR3, as DNA: TGTGCCAGCAGCTTACTGACGGAGGGGTTTAAATCTTTCTTT. Its translation: CASSLLTEGFKSFF.

This clonotype was recorded many times. The chain recombines TRBV20-1 with TRBJ1-1; a possible D gene is TRBD1 (5 bases). From germline, CDR1 is DFQATT and CDR2 SNEGSKA (reference sequence). The CDR3 spans 13 residues. The V gene lost 3 bases and the J gene lost 6 bases, with 14 bases spanning the gap. CDR3 protein: CSASPPGHAEAFF. The CDR3 DNA reads as TGCAGTGCTAGCCCCCCCGGACATGCTGAAGCTTTCTTT.

A remark on this clonotype: A junction end diverges from the germline sequence, so it may reflect a read error. The J gene is TRBJ2-7, the V gene TRBV7-2; maybe TRBD1 (6 bases). Per germline, CDR1 SGHTA and CDR2 FQGNSA. The CDR3 consists of 14 residues. The CDR3 bases are TGTGCCAGCAGTGAAACAGGGTCCCCGATCGAGCAGGGCTTC. The encoded protein is CASSETGSPIEQGF.

Note on this clonotype: The germline gene is not matched at one end of the junction; a read error may be the cause. This CDR3 is CASSLETGRHRYEF. The DNA for the CDR3 is TGTGCCAGCAGCTTAGAAACCGGACGGCACAGATACGAATTC. This chain connects TRBV7-2 to TRBJ2-7; D remains unclear. This CDR3 contains 14 residues. The V gene's germline CDR1 is SGHTA and CDR2 FQGNSA.

About this clonotype itself: The junction shows a germline mismatch at one end, possibly a read error. The chain joins TRBV7-9 to TRBJ2-5; TRBD1 matches 9 bases. There are 18 residues in the CDR3. CDR1 is SEHNR and CDR2 is FQNEAQ in the germline V gene (reference sequence). Here the CDR3 DNA reads TGTGCCACCAGCGGTCCGGGACAGGGACGGTGCACGAGGGAGACCCAGTACTTC. It encodes CATSGPGQGRCTRETQYF.

This clonotype has a handful of counts. The missing conserved phenylalanine or tryptophan at the end of this CDR3 makes a read error likely. It is unclear where the CDR3 begins or ends on the DNA, so no DNA is shown, and the CDR3 is as TCRdb lists it. The chain is built from TRBV7-2 and TRBJ2-3; the D segment call TRBD1 is taken from the table without a DNA check. Germline CDR1 SGHTA, CDR2 FQGNSA. The length of the CDR3 is 13 amino acids, counting both ends. The CDR3 loop reads CASSLPGDAYEQY.

The count of this clonotype is one. A junction boundary mismatches the germline segment, possibly from a read error. This sequence joins TRBV10-2 and TRBJ2-3; D perhaps matches TRBD2 (5 bases). This CDR3 contains 14 residues. Germline V gene sequence: CDR1 WSHSY, CDR2 SAAADI. CDR3: CASSVQVREAKEYF. CDR3 nucleotides: TGCGCCAGCAGTGTCCAAGTGAGGGAAGCTAAGGAGTACTTT.

The chain is built from TRBV5-1 and TRBJ2-2; D is unclear. Germline V lookup: CDR1 SGHRS, CDR2 YFSETQ. Trimming took 4 bases from V and 10 from J, leaving 17 bases between them. The CDR3 loop spans 14 amino acids. The CDR3 region is CASSRRPGSVELFF. The CDR3 region has the DNA TGCGCCAGCAGCCGTAGACCAGGTAGTGTGGAGCTGTTTTTT. The full variable domain, in which reference TRBV5-1 and TRBJ2-2 provide the parts outside the CDR3, is KAGVTQTPRYLIKTRGQQVTLSCSPISGHRSVSWYQQTPGQGLQFLFEYFSETQRNKGNFPGRFSGRQFSNSRSEMNVSTLELGDSALYLCASSRRPGSVELFFGEGSRLTVL.

The V call is TRBV9, the J call TRBJ2-2; TRBD2 matches 9 bases. V lost 3 bases to trimming and J lost 2 bases; unmatched junction nucleotides: 5. The V gene's germline CDR1 is SGDLS and CDR2 YYNGEE. CDR3 length equals 16 residues. The CDR3: CASSETGLANTGELFF. Here the CDR3 DNA reads TGTGCCAGCAGCGAAACGGGACTAGCCAACACCGGGGAGCTGTTTTTT.

Comment on this clonotype: Given a much more abundant clone one base away, this may be a read error. This chain uses TRBV9 with TRBJ2-1, with 10 bases matching TRBD2. The CDR3 consists of 15 residues. CDR1 is SGDLS and CDR2 is YYNGEE in the germline V gene. The CDR3: CASSPAGGYYNVQFF. The DNA of the CDR3 is TGTGCCAGCAGCCCAGCGGGGGGGTACTACAATGTGCAGTTCTTC.

This clonotype has a count of ten or more. The J gene is TRBJ2-1, the V gene TRBV27, with D possibly matching TRBD2 (5 bases). Germline V gene data show CDR1 as MNHEY and CDR2 as SMNVEV (reference sequence). The CDR3 runs 16 residues. V was cut by 4 bases and J by 4 bases, with 17 bases left in between. CDR3 region: CASSSLASRMYNEQFF. The CDR3 DNA is TGTGCCAGCAGTTCGTTAGCGTCTCGTATGTACAATGAGCAGTTCTTC.

This chain links TRBV25-1 with TRBJ2-7; D not certain. Germline CDR1 MGHDK, CDR2 SYGVNS. V was shortened by 3 bases and J by 5 bases, with 17 bases between the two germline ends. The CDR3 runs 15 residues. The CDR3 DNA follows: TGTGCCAGCAGTGATCAAGTGGCTGTCCCAGACGAGCAGTACTTC. Translated: CASSDQVAVPDEQYF.

About this clonotype itself: This may be a read error: a much more frequent sequence differs by one nucleotide. The chain couples TRBV12-3 or TRBV12-4 to TRBJ1-1; weak D call: TRBD1 (6 bases). Trimming stripped 2 bases from V and 7 bases from J, with 17 bases between. CDR3 length: 15 amino acids. The CDR3 coding sequence is TGTGCCAGCAGTTTATCACAGGGCCGGGGCAGTGAAGCTTTCTTT. Its protein is CASSLSQGRGSEAFF.

The genes are TRBV7-2 and TRBJ2-1; weak D call: TRBD2 (6 bases). Trimming removed 4 bases at V and 8 bases at J, with 24 bases between. This CDR3 has 17 residues. CDR1 is SGHTA, CDR2 FQGNSA, per germline. CDR3 sequence (DNA): TGTGCCAGCAGCTCCGGGGGAAGCGGAAGCTTCGGCTATGAGCAGTTCTTC. Residues: CASSSGGSGSFGYEQFF.

Note on this clonotype: In this CDR3 the conserved last residue, phenylalanine or tryptophan, is missing, so a read error is likely. The limits of the CDR3 on the DNA are not certain, so only TCRdb's listed CDR3 is given. J is TRBJ1-5 and V is TRBV2; the D call of TRBD1 is as the table states it, not checked on the DNA. Germline V CDR1 and CDR2: SNHLY, FYNNEI. The CDR3 extends over 15 residues, inclusive of both ends. CDR3 loop: CASKSYRGQGGYTFG.

About this clonotype itself: One end of the junction varies from germline; a read error may be responsible. V is TRBV15 and J is TRBJ1-6, with 10 positions matching TRBD1. The germline gives CDR1 LNHNV, CDR2 YYDKDF (reference sequence). CDR3 length: 16 residues. DNA of the CDR3: TGCGCCACCAGCCAATGGGACAGGGGCGTCGCTTCACCCCTCCACTTT. It yields the protein CATSQWDRGVASPLHF.

This clonotype was detected many times. This chain joins TRBV30 and TRBJ2-5, with a possible D match to TRBD1 (6 bases). The CDR3 totals 13 residues. The V end was cut by 3 bases, the J end by 4 bases, with 12 bases between. The V gene's germline CDR1 is GTSNPN and CDR2 SVGIG (reference sequence). CDR3 amino acids: CAWSLLGAETQYF. The CDR3 DNA sequence: TGTGCCTGGAGCTTACTGGGGGCAGAGACCCAGTACTTC. The whole variable domain, remainder taken from reference TRBV30 and TRBJ2-5, is SQTIHQWPATLVQPVGSPLSLECTVEGTSNPNLYWYRQAAGRGLQLLFYSVGIGQISSEVPQNLSASRPQDRQFILSSKKLLLSDSGFYLCAWSLLGAETQYFGPGTRLLVL.

The V gene is TRBV2, the J gene TRBJ2-6; D possibly corresponds to TRBD2 (6 bases). Per germline, CDR1 SNHLY and CDR2 FYNNEI. The CDR3 consists of 13 residues. Deletions cut 7 bases from V and 4 bases from J, with 8 bases between. The CDR3 DNA reads TGTGCCAGCAACGGGAGAGGGGCCAACGTCCTGACTTTC. This translates into CASNGRGANVLTF. Together with reference TRBV2 and TRBJ2-6, the CDR3 gives the full variable domain: EPEVTQTPSHQVTQMGQEVILRCVPISNHLYFYWYRQILGQKVEFLVSFYNNEISEKSEIFDDQFSVERPDGSNFTLKIRSTKLEDSAMYFCASNGRGANVLTFGAGSRLTVL.

Concerning this clonotype: This CDR3 fails to terminate in the conserved phenylalanine or tryptophan, so it likely reflects a read error. The limits of the CDR3 on the DNA are not certain, so only TCRdb's listed CDR3 is given. The chain recombines TRBV29-1 with TRBJ2-5; TRBD1, the table's D call, lacks a check against the DNA. The CDR3 is 17 residues long, ends included. CDR1 is SQVTM, CDR2 ANQGSEA, per germline. This CDR3 is CSVAISGAGELFFGQYS.

This clonotype was seen at least ten times. The CDR3 DNA follows: TGCAGTGCTAGAGAGTTTGGCGGGGACAGTGAAGCTTTCTTT. Amino acid sequence: CSAREFGGDSEAFF. The genes are TRBV20-1 and TRBJ1-1; 7 bases align to TRBD1. The CDR3 length is 14 residues. Trimming removed 0 bases from V and 7 bases from J; junction bases left unmatched: 8. CDR1 and CDR2 from the germline V gene are DFQATT and SNEGSKA (reference sequence).

This chain links TRBV9 with TRBJ1-4; perhaps TRBD1 as D (5 bases). Looked up from germline, CDR1 is SGDLS and CDR2 is YYNGEE. V lost 3 bases to trimming and J lost 11 bases, with 20 bases between them. The CDR3 spans 15 residues. For the CDR3, the DNA is TGTGCCAGCAGCGCCGCCTGGGCAAGGGGCTACAAACTGTTTTTT. This encodes CASSAAWARGYKLFF.

V gene TRBV10-3 combines with J gene TRBJ1-1; no clear D. V lost 5 bases to trimming and J lost 11 bases, with 24 bases between them. From germline, CDR1 is ENHRY and CDR2 SYGVKD. This CDR3 is 15 amino acids long. This CDR3 reads CAISHNNNAQTFAFF. CDR3 sequence (DNA): TGTGCCATCAGTCATAATAACAATGCGCAGACCTTCGCTTTCTTT.

The chain joins TRBV2 to TRBJ2-5, with D perhaps TRBD2 (5 bases). V was shortened by 5 bases and J by 11 bases, with 24 bases between the two germline ends. Germline assignment: CDR1 SNHLY and CDR2 FYNNEI. The CDR3 is made up of 15 amino acids. The CDR3 DNA sequence: TGTGCCAGCAGTACCGGCAGAGGGCGTCGAGCCCAGCAGTACTTC. It is translated as CASSTGRGRRAQQYF.

The chain links TRBV5-1 to TRBJ1-2; no definite D call. Trimming cost V 4 bases and J 7 bases, with 17 bases left between them. CDR3 length: 14 amino acids. Germline CDR1 is SGHRS and CDR2 is YFSETQ. In nucleotides, the CDR3 is TGCGCCAGCAGCATGGCCGTCGCAAAATCTGGCTACACCTTC. Translated, it gives CASSMAVAKSGYTF.

The rearrangement uses TRBV29-1 and TRBJ2-7; 7 bases map to TRBD2. After removal of 6 bases from V and 3 bases from J, the junction contained 5 bases not matched to a gene. CDR1 is SQVTM and CDR2 is ANQGSEA in the germline V gene. The CDR3 extends over 12 amino acids. The CDR3 reads CSVRSGDYEQYF. The DNA of the CDR3 is TGCAGCGTCCGGAGCGGGGACTACGAGCAGTACTTC.

In its sample, this clonotype was seen many times. The chain carries TRBV6-5 and TRBJ2-2; 7 nucleotides line up with TRBD1. This CDR3 contains 13 residues. V trimming: 6 bases; J trimming: 7 bases; junction bases outside the gene matches: 5. The germline CDR1 and CDR2 sequences are MNHEY and SVGAGI. The CDR3, as DNA: TGTGCCAGCAGCATGACAGGGATCGGGGAGCTGTTTTTT. Translated: CASSMTGIGELFF.

About this clonotype itself: The missing conserved phenylalanine or tryptophan at the end of this CDR3 makes a read error likely. The DNA is left out, because the CDR3 cannot be placed on it with certainty; the CDR3 is given as TCRdb lists it. CDR3: CASSTGQYYGYTIVYV. The rearrangement uses TRBV19 and TRBJ1-3; the listed D gene, TRBD1, was not tested against the DNA. Germline V gives CDR1 LNHDA, CDR2 SQIVND (reference sequence). The CDR3 is 16 residues long, counting both termini.